Listed below are T cell receptor beta chains from one sample, sequenced in a study of T cell changes during pregnancy in multiple sclerosis. Data came from immunoSEQ multiplex PCR; TCRdb stores just in-frame clones and leaves some out. Here the sample spans 40,000 to 45,000 clones, 80% to 90% being singletons. The input for sequencing was CD4+ T cells from peripheral blood mononuclear cells, taken in the first trimester of pregnancy. These receptors all stem from a female donor with multiple sclerosis, enrolled in a pregnancy study. The CDR3 runs from the conserved cysteine through the conserved F or W. A D gene is named only where the DNA matches it firmly. Rows may omit the clone size; those that give it use once, few, many or a size class.

abundance,d_gene,v_gene,j_gene,CDR3nt,CDR3aa
.,.,TRBV19,TRBJ2-7,TGTGCCAGTAGTGACCCCAGGGGGAGGTCGGTCGAGCAGTACTTC,CASSDPRGRSVEQYF
.,.,TRBV12-5,TRBJ2-7,TGTGCTAGTGGCCGACAAAATTACGAGCAGTACTTC,CASGRQNYEQYF
.,TRBD1,TRBV7-3,TRBJ1-1,TGTGCCAGCAGCTCGACAGGGAGGACTGAAGCTTTCTTT,CASSSTGRTEAFF
.,TRBD1,TRBV12-5,TRBJ2-2,TGTGCTAGTGGTTTGGCGAGACGGACAGGGGGGACCGGGGAGCTGTTTTTT,CASGLARRTGGTGELFF
.,.,TRBV29-1,TRBJ1-1,TGCAGCGCTGCGCTGGGGGGGGACACTGAAGCTTTCTTT,CSAALGGDTEAFF
.,.,TRBV7-9,TRBJ1-2,TGTGCCAGCAGCCTAGACGGGCGGGGATATGGCTACACCTTC,CASSLDGRGYGYTF
.,.,TRBV5-1,TRBJ1-2,TGCGCCAGCAGTGTGACAACAAGCCCTAACTATGGCTACACCTTC,CASSVTTSPNYGYTF
.,.,TRBV6-1,TRBJ1-2,TGTGCCAGCAGTGAATCGACAGCAACCTATGGCTACACCTTC,CASSESTATYGYTF
few,.,TRBV7-9,TRBJ1-1,TGTGCCAGCAGCTTCGTGGAGGCTGAAGCTTTCTTT,CASSFVEAEAFF
.,.,TRBV14,TRBJ2-1,TGTGCCAGCAGCCTCCGAGGCACCCGCTCCTACAATGAGCAGTTCTTC,CASSLRGTRSYNEQFF
.,TRBD2,TRBV9,TRBJ2-1,TGTGCCAGCAGCAGGAAAGGGGCTAGCGGGAGGGCCTTCATAACCCCCAATGAGCAGTTCTTC,CASSRKGASGRAFITPNEQFF
.,.,TRBV25-1,TRBJ1-1,TGTGCCAGCGTACACAACACTGAAGCTTTCTTT,CASVHNTEAFF
.,.,TRBV7-9,TRBJ2-2,TGTGCCAGCAGCTCTAGGTTACACACCGGGGAGCTGTTTTTT,CASSSRLHTGELFF
once,.,TRBV7-2,TRBJ1-4,TGTGCCAGCAGGCCCCAGGCCGGGATTAATGAAAAACTGTTTTTT,CASRPQAGINEKLFF
.,TRBD1,TRBV4-1,TRBJ2-6,TGCGCCAGCAGCCAAGGGGGGACAGGGGGCCGTGGGGCCAACGTCCTGACTTTC,CASSQGGTGGRGANVLTF
.,.,TRBV14,TRBJ2-7,TGTGCCAGCAGCCAAGATGGGCCCTCCGAGCAGTACTTC,CASSQDGPSEQYF
.,TRBD2,TRBV5-4,TRBJ2-5,TGTGCCAGCAGCTTCCCGGGGAGACTAGCCCAAGAGACCCAGTACTTC,CASSFPGRLAQETQYF
.,TRBD1,TRBV7-2,TRBJ1-1,TGTGCCAGCAGCTCAGGACAGGGGGCAATTTACACTGAAGCTTTCTTT,CASSSGQGAIYTEAFF
.,.,TRBV6-5,TRBJ1-1,TGTGCCAGCAGTTCTCTTTTTGGTAGTACAGGGCCGGTTTTCTTT,CASSSLFGSTGPVFF
.,.,TRBV29-1,TRBJ2-4,TGCAGCAATGGACAACCTGGGAAAAACATTCAGTACTTC,CSNGQPGKNIQYF
.,TRBD1,TRBV28,TRBJ1-6,TGTGCCAGCATTCCCTCTATGCGCAGGGGGTTTAATTCACCCCTCCACTTT,CASIPSMRRGFNSPLHF
.,TRBD1,TRBV5-1,TRBJ1-5,TGCGCCAGCAGCCGAACAGGGGACCAGCCCCAGCATTTT,CASSRTGDQPQHF
once,.,TRBV18,TRBJ2-5,TGTGCCAGCTCACGTAAAGAGACCCAGTACTTC,CASSRKETQYF
.,TRBD1,TRBV6-6,TRBJ2-7,TGTGCCAGCACCCCGGGACAGGGGACCTACGAGCAGTACTTC,CASTPGQGTYEQYF
.,.,TRBV28,TRBJ2-5,TGTGCCAGCAGTTTAAGTGGCGGCAGCGGACAAGAGACCCAGTACTTC,CASSLSGGSGQETQYF
.,.,TRBV6-1,TRBJ2-1,TGTGCCAGCAGTGGGAGCCCAACGGGTGAGCAGTTCTTC,CASSGSPTGEQFF
.,TRBD1,TRBV28,TRBJ2-5,TGTGCCAGCAGTACAGGGGTTAGGGAGACCCAGTACTTC,CASSTGVRETQYF
.,.,TRBV4-3,TRBJ2-3,TGCGCCAGCAGCCAAGACTCGAGAGGAACAGATACGCAGTATTTT,CASSQDSRGTDTQYF
.,TRBD1,TRBV5-8,TRBJ1-2,TGTGCCAGCAGCTGGGGACAGTTGTATGGCTACACCTTC,CASSWGQLYGYTF
few,.,TRBV7-6,TRBJ1-1,TGTGCCAGCAGCTTAGCTCCGGTGAACACTGAAGCTTTCTTT,CASSLAPVNTEAFF
once,TRBD2,TRBV7-2,TRBJ2-5,TGTGCCAGCAGCCGCGGACTAGCGGGATCGGGGACCCAGTACTTC,CASSRGLAGSGTQYF
.,TRBD1,TRBV27,TRBJ2-5,TGTGCCAGCAGAACGACCAGACAGGGCTTCCAAGAGACCCAGTACTTC,CASRTTRQGFQETQYF
.,.,TRBV5-1,TRBJ2-1,TGCGCCAGCAGCTTGGTGGGAGGTGAGAATGAGCAGTTCTTC,CASSLVGGENEQFF
.,TRBD2,TRBV19,TRBJ2-1,TGTGCCAGTAGTACTGGCTCGGGGGGGCGCGATGAGCAGTTCTTC,CASSTGSGGRDEQFF
.,.,TRBV18,TRBJ1-3,TGTGCCAGCTTACCGGGACAAAGCCCTGGAAACACCATATATTTT,CASLPGQSPGNTIYF
.,TRBD2,TRBV13,TRBJ2-1,TGTGCCAGCAGCCCAGCGGCTACTAGCGGGCAGTTCTTC,CASSPAATSGQFF
.,.,TRBV19,TRBJ2-3,TGTGCCAGTAGTATGACACCTAGCACAGATACGCAGTATTTT,CASSMTPSTDTQYF
once,.,TRBV7-2,TRBJ2-7,TGTGCCAGCAGCTTTAATCCCTTTACGGTCCCCGAGCAGTACTTC,CASSFNPFTVPEQYF
few,TRBD1,TRBV2,TRBJ1-1,TGTGCCAGCAGTGAAGAAATGACAGGGACCACTGAAGCTTTCTTT,CASSEEMTGTTEAFF
.,.,TRBV27,TRBJ2-1,TGTGCCAGCAGCCTACTATATCCCTACAATGAGCAGTTCTTC,CASSLLYPYNEQFF
.,TRBD2,TRBV11-2,TRBJ2-7,TGTGCCAGCAGCTTTGGCGGGAGAAGGGGCGAGCAGTACTTC,CASSFGGRRGEQYF
once,TRBD1,TRBV28,TRBJ1-2,TGTGCCAGCAGTTCCGGACAGGGGGCAAATGGCTACACCTTC,CASSSGQGANGYTF
.,TRBD2,TRBV18,TRBJ2-1,TGTGCCAGCTCACCGACTACTAGCGGGAACTACAATGAGCAGTTCTTC,CASSPTTSGNYNEQFF
.,.,TRBV7-9,TRBJ2-2,TGTGCCAGCAGCTTAGCGCGGGGGACAACCAACACCGGGGAGCTGTTTTTT,CASSLARGTTNTGELFF
.,TRBD1,TRBV9,TRBJ2-5,TGTGCCAGCAGCGTAGAGGGGACAGGGACAGCTTGGGAGACCCAGTACTTC,CASSVEGTGTAWETQYF
.,TRBD1,TRBV19,TRBJ1-5,TGTGCCAGTAGTAGGGACAGGGTCAGCAATCAGCCCCAGCATTTT,CASSRDRVSNQPQHF
.,TRBD2,TRBV4-1,TRBJ2-2,TGCGCCAGCAGCCCGCTAGCGGTCGGGGAGCTGTTTTTT,CASSPLAVGELFF
.,.,TRBV7-2,TRBJ2-5,TGTGCCAGCAGCCAGATGGAGACCCAGTACTTC,CASSQMETQYF
.,TRBD1,TRBV7-2,TRBJ1-2,TGTGCCAGCAGCTCGAGACAGGGGTGGTATGGCTACACCTTC,CASSSRQGWYGYTF
.,TRBD2,TRBV30,TRBJ2-3,TGTGCCTGGAGTGCAAGCGGGGCCCGCACAGATACGCAGTATTTT,CAWSASGARTDTQYF
.,TRBD1,TRBV5-1,TRBJ2-6,TGCGCCAGCAGCCTAGCAGGGGGCAGCCTTAGGGCCAACGTCCTGACTTTC,CASSLAGGSLRANVLTF
few,.,TRBV29-1,TRBJ1-1,TGCAGCGCCCTGACAGGAATAAACACTGAAGCTTTCTTT,CSALTGINTEAFF
.,TRBD1,TRBV19,TRBJ2-4,TGTGCCAGTAGTAGTTTTGGACAGGGGGTGCCAGCCAAAAACATTCAGTACTTC,CASSSFGQGVPAKNIQYF
few,TRBD2,TRBV9,TRBJ2-2,TGTGCCAGCAGCGGAAGACTAGCGGGAACCGGGGAGCTGTTTTTT,CASSGRLAGTGELFF
.,TRBD1,TRBV7-2,TRBJ2-7,TGTGCCAGCAGCCTTCCGGGACAGGCCTCCTACGAGCAGTACTTC,CASSLPGQASYEQYF